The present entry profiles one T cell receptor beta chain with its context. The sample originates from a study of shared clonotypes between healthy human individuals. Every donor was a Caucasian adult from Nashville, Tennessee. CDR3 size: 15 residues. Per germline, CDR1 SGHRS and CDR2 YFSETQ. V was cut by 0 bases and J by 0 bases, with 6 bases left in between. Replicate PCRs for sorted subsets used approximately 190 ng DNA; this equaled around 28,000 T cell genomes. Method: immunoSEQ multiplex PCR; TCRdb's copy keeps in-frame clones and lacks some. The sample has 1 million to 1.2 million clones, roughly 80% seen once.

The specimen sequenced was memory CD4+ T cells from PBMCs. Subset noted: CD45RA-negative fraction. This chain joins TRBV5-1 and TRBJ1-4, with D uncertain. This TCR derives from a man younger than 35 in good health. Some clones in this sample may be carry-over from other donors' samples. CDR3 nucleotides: TGCGCCAGCAGCTTGGTACCAGCAACTAATGAAAAACTGTTTTTT. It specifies CASSLVPATNEKLFF.